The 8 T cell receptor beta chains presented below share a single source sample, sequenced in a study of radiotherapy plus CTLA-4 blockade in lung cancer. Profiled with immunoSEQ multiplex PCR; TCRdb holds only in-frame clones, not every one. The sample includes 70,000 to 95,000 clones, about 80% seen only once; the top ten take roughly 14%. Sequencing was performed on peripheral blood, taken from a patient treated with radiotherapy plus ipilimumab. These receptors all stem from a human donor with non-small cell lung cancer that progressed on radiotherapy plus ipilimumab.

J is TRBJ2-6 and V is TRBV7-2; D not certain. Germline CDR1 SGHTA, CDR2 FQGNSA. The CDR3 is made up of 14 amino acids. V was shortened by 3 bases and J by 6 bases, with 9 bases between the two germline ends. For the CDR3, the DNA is TGTGCCAGCAGCTTTGATCGGGCGGCCAACGTCCTGACTTTC. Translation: CASSFDRAANVLTF.

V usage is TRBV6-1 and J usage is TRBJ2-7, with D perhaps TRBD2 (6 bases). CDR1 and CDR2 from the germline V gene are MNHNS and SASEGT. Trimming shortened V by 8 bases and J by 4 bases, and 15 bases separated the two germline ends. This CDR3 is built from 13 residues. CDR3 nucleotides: TGTGCCAGCCGTGGAACAGGAGGGTACGAGCAGTACTTC. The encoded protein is CASRGTGGYEQYF.

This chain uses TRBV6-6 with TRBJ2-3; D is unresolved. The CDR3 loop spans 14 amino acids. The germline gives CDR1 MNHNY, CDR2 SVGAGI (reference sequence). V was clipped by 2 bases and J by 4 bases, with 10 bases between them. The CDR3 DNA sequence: TGTGCCAGCAGTTACACCGGTCCCCCAGATACGCAGTATTTT. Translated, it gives CASSYTGPPDTQYF.

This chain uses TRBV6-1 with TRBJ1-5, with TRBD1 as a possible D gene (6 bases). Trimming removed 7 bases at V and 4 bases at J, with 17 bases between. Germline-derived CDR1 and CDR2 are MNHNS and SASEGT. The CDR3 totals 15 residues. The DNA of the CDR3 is TGTGCCAGCACCTCTATCCACAGGGAAAATCAGCCCCAGCATTTT. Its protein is CASTSIHRENQPQHF.

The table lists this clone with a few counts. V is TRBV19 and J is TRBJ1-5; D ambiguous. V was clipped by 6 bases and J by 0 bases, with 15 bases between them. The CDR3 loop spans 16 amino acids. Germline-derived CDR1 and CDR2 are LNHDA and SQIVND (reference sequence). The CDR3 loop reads CASRRGSKDSNQPQHF. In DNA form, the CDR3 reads TGTGCCAGTAGGAGAGGGAGCAAGGATAGCAATCAGCCCCAGCATTTT. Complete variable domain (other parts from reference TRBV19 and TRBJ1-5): DGGITQSPKYLFRKEGQNVTLSCEQNLNHDAMYWYRQDPGQGLRLIYYSQIVNDFQKGDIAEGYSVSREKKESFPLTVTSAQKNPTAFYLCASRRGSKDSNQPQHFGDGTRLSIL.

The CDR3 sequence: CASSLELAETQYF. CDR3 nucleotide sequence: TGTGCCAGCAGCTTGGAACTCGCAGAGACCCAGTACTTC. The chain has TRBV7-2 and TRBJ2-5, with D unclear. The CDR3 sequence is 13 residues long. From germline, CDR1 is SGHTA and CDR2 FQGNSA. Deletions cut 3 bases from V and 4 bases from J, with 9 bases between.

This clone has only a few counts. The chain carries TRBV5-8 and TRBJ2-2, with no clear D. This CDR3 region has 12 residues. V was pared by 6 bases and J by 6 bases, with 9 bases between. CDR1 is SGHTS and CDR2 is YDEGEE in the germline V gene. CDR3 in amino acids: CASMRWAGELFF. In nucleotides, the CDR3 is TGTGCCAGCATGAGGTGGGCCGGGGAGCTGTTTTTT.

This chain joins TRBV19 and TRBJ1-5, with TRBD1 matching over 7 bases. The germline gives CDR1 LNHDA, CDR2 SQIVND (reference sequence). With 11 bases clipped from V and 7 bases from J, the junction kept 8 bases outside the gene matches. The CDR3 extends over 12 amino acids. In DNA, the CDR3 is TGTGCCGCAGGGGGGGCTTGGCAGCCCCAGCATTTT. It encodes CAAGGAWQPQHF. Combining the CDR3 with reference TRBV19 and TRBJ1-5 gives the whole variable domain DGGITQSPKYLFRKEGQNVTLSCEQNLNHDAMYWYRQDPGQGLRLIYYSQIVNDFQKGDIAEGYSVSREKKESFPLTVTSAQKNPTAFYLCAAGGAWQPQHFGDGTRLSIL.